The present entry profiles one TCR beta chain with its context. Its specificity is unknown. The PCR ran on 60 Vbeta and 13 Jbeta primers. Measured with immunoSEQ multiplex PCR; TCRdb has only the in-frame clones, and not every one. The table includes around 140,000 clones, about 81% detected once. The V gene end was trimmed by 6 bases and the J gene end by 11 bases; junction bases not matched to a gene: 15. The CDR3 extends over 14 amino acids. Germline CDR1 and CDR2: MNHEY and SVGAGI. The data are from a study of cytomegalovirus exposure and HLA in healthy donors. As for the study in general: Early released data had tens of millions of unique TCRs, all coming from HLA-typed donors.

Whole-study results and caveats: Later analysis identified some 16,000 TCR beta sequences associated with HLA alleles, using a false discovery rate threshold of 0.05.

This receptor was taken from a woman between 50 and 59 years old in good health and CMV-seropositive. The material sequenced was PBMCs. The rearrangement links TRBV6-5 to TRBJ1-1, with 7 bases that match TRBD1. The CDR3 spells CASRPSQGPHRAFF. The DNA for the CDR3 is TGTGCCAGCAGACCCTCACAGGGGCCCCACCGCGCTTTCTTT.